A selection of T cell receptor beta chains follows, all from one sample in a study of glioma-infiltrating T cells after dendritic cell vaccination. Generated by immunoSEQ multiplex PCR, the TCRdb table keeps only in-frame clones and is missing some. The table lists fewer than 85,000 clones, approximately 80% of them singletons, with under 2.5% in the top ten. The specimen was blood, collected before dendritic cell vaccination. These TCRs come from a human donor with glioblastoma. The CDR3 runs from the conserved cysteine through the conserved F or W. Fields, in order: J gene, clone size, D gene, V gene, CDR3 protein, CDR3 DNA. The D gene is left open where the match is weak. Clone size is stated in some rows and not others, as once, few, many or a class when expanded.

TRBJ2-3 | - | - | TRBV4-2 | CASSPIHGTDTQYF | TGTGCCAGCAGCCCTATCCACGGCACAGATACGCAGTATTTT
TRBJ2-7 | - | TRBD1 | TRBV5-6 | CASRLGTGIRNEQYF | TGTGCCAGCAGGCTGGGGACAGGGATTCGAAACGAGCAGTACTTC
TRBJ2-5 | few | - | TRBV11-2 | CASSLVANQETQYF | TGTGCCAGCAGCTTGGTAGCGAACCAAGAGACCCAGTACTTC
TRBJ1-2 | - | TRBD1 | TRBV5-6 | CASSRGQGNGYTF | TGTGCCAGCAGCCGAGGACAGGGGAATGGCTACACCTTC
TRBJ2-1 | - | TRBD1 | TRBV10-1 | CASSRMTGEQFF | TGCGCCAGCAGTAGGATGACAGGGGAGCAGTTCTTC
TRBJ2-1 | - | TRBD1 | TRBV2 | CASSVLRTGNNEQFF | TGTGCCAGCAGTGTACTAAGGACAGGGAACAATGAGCAGTTCTTC
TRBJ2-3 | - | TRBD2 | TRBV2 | CASSPSGGGTDTQYF | TGTGCCAGCAGTCCTAGCGGGGGGGGGACAGATACGCAGTATTTT
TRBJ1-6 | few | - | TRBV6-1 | CASSEKENSPLHF | TGTGCCAGCAGTGAAAAGGAGAATTCACCCCTCCACTTT
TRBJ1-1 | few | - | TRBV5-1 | CASSLDRVNTEAFF | TGCGCCAGCAGCTTGGACAGGGTGAACACTGAAGCTTTCTTT
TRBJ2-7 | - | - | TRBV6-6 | CASSYASGTRYEQYF | TGTGCCAGCAGTTACGCTTCCGGGACTCGCTACGAGCAGTACTTC
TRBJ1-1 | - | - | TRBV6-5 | CASSSSDGIYLTEAFF | TGTGCCAGCAGTTCCTCAGACGGGATCTACCTCACTGAAGCTTTCTTT
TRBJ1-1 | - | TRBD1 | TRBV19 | CASTLTGGKGTEAFF | TGTGCCAGTACCCTGACAGGGGGAAAGGGAACTGAAGCTTTCTTT
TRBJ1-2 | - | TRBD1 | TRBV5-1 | CASSRTGDKVKGYTF | TGCGCCAGCAGCCGGACAGGGGATAAGGTGAAGGGCTACACCTTC
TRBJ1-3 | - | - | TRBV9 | CASSVPGGNTIYF | TGTGCCAGCAGCGTCCCAGGTGGAAACACCATATATTTT
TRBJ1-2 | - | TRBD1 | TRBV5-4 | CASSVNRGDYGYTF | TGTGCCAGCAGCGTAAACAGGGGGGACTATGGCTACACCTTC
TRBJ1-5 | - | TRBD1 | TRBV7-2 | CASSSGGMDSNQPQHF | TGTGCCAGCAGCTCAGGGGGGATGGATAGCAATCAGCCCCAGCATTTT
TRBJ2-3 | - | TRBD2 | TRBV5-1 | CASSLFGRGTDTQYF | TGCGCCAGCAGCTTATTCGGGAGGGGCACAGATACGCAGTATTTT
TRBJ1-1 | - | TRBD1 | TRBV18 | CASSLGQGGLNTEAFF | TGTGCCAGCTCTCTCGGACAGGGGGGGCTGAACACTGAAGCTTTCTTT
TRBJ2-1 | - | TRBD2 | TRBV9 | CASSVRERLAGDRYNEQFF | TGTGCCAGCAGCGTGAGGGAAAGACTAGCGGGAGACCGCTACAATGAGCAGTTCTTC
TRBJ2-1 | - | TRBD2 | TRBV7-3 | CASSSSKGGSSYNEQFF | TGTGCCAGCAGCTCCTCGAAGGGCGGGAGCTCCTACAATGAGCAGTTCTTC
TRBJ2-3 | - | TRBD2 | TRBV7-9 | CASRLAGVSDTQYF | TGTGCCAGCAGATTAGCGGGAGTTTCAGATACGCAGTATTTT
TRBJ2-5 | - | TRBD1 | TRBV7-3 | CASSLRPTGTGETQYF | TGTGCCAGCAGCTTAAGGCCCACGGGGACAGGGGAGACCCAGTACTTC
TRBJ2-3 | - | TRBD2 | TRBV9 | CASKAGLAGPDTQYF | TGTGCCAGCAAAGCGGGACTAGCGGGTCCGGATACGCAGTATTTT
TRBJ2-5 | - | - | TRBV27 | CASSLSWQGSQETQYF | TGTGCCAGCAGTTTATCTTGGCAGGGAAGCCAAGAGACCCAGTACTTC
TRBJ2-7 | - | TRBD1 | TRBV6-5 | CASSYPGQGYEQYF | TGTGCCAGCAGTTACCCGGGACAGGGCTACGAGCAGTACTTC
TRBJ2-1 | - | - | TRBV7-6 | CASSLVFRGGDNEQFF | TGTGCCAGCAGCTTAGTTTTTAGGGGGGGTGACAATGAGCAGTTCTTC
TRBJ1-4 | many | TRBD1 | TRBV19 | CASRATGDDEKLFF | TGTGCCAGTAGGGCGACAGGGGATGATGAAAAACTGTTTTTT
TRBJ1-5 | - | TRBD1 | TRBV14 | CASSQGGTGGDQPQHF | TGTGCCAGCAGCCAAGGTGGGACAGGGGGCGATCAGCCCCAGCATTTT
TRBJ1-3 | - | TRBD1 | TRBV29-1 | CSVGGGTGSSGNTIYF | TGCAGCGTTGGGGGGGGGACAGGGAGTTCTGGAAACACCATATATTTT
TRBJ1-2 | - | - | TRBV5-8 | CASSLAPGANYGYTF | TGTGCCAGCAGCTTGGCGCCGGGGGCTAACTATGGCTACACCTTC
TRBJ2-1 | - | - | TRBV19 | CASSSQGSYNEQFF | TGTGCCAGTAGTTCTCAGGGGTCCTACAATGAGCAGTTCTTC
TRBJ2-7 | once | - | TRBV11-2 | CASSLGSSGISYEQYF | TGTGCCAGCAGCTTAGGAAGCAGCGGTATCTCCTACGAGCAGTACTTC
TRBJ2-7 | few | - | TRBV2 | CASSLEGGDSYEQYF | TGTGCCAGCAGCCTGGAGGGGGGGGACTCCTACGAGCAGTACTTC
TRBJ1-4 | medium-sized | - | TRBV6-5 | CASSRQRSRSEKLFF | TGTGCCAGCAGTAGACAGCGCTCTAGGTCTGAAAAACTGTTTTTT
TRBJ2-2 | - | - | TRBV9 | CASSEGVVTGELFF | TGTGCCAGCAGCGAGGGGGTCGTGACCGGGGAGCTGTTTTTT
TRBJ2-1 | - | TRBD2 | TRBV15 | CATSLPGGGPGNEQFF | TGTGCCACCAGCCTCCCCGGGGGGGGGCCGGGGAATGAGCAGTTCTTC
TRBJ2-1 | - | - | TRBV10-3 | CAISEFNNNEQFF | TGTGCCATCAGTGAGTTTAATAACAATGAGCAGTTCTTC
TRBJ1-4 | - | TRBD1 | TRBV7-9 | CASVHGQGGEKLFF | TGTGCCAGCGTCCACGGACAGGGTGGAGAAAAACTGTTTTTT
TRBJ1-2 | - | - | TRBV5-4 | CASSSQGGYGYTF | TGTGCCAGCAGCTCTCAGGGTGGCTATGGCTACACCTTC
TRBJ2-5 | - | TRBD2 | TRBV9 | CASSAGLAGAQETQYF | TGTGCCAGCAGCGCCGGACTAGCGGGGGCCCAAGAGACCCAGTACTTC
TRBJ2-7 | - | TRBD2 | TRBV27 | CASSFGGGRAYEQYF | TGTGCCAGCAGTTTTGGAGGCGGGAGAGCTTACGAGCAGTACTTC
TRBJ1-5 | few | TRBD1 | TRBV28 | CASSLEGARNQPQHF | TGTGCCAGCAGTTTGGAGGGGGCGCGCAATCAGCCCCAGCATTTT
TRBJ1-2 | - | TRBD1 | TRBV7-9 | CASSSTGTASGYTF | TGTGCCAGCAGCTCGACCGGGACAGCATCCGGCTACACCTTC